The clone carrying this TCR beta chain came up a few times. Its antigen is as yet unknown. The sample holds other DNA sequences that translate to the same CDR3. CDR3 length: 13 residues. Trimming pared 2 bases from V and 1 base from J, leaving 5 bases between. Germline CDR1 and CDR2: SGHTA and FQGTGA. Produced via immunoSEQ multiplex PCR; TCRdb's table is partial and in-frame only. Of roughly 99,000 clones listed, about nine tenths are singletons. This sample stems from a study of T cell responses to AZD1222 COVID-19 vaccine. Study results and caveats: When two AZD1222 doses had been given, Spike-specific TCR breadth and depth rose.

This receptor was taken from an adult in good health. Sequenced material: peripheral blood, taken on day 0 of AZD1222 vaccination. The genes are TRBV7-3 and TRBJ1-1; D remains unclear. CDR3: CASSLSGNTEAFF. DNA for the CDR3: TGTGCCAGCAGCTTATCGGGGAACACTGAAGCTTTCTTT.